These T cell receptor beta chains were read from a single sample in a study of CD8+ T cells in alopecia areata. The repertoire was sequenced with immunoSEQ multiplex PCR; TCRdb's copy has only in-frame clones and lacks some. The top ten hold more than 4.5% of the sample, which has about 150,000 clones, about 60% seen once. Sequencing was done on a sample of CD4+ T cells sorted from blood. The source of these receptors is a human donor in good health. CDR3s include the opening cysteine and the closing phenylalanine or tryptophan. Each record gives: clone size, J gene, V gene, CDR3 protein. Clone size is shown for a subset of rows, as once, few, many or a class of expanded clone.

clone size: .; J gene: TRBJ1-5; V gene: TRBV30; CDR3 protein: CAWSGTGGNQPQHF
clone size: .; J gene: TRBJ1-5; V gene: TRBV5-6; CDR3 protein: CASSLFGSDDQPQHF
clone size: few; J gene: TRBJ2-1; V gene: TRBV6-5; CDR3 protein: CASRAGDKYNEQFF
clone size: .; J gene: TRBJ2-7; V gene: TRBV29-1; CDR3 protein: CSARTSGSYEQYF
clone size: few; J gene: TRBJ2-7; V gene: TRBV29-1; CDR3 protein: CSVAVLESGEQYF
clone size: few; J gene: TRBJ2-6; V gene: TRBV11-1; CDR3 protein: CASSSGLAGGSGANVLTF
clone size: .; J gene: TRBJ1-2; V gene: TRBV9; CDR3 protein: CASSVETGYGYTF
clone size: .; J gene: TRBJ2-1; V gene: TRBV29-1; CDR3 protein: CSVAPLAGSYNEQFF
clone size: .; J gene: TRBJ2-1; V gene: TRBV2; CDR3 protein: CASWGWNEQFF
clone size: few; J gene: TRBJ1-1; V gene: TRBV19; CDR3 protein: CASSTRGQGGTEAFF
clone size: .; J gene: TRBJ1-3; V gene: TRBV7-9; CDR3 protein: CASTRDIAGNTIYF
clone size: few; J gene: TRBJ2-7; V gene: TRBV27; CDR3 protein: CASTRGGLNEQYF
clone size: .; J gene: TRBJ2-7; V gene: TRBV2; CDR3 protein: CASRENGLAVNEQYF
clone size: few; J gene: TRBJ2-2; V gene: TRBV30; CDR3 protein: CAWRRQTNTGELFF
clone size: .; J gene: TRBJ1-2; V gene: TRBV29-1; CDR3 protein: CSARGLTNYGYTF
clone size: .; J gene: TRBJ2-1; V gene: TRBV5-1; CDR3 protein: CASSSEAGAGNEQFF
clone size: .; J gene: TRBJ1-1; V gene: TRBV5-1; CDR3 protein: CASRPGVGTEAFF
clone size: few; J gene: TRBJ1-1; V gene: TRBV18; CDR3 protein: CASSPTGRTEAFF
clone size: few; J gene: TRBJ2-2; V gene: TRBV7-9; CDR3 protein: CASSHFSGSDTGELFF
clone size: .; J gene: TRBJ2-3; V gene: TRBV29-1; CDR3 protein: CSCSESTDTQYF
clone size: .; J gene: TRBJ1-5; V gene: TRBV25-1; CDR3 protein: CASSESPGAGQPQHF
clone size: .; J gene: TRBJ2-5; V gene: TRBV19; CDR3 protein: CASSISPSTTRQETQYF
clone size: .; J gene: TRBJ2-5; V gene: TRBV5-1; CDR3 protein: CASSGTDREETQYF
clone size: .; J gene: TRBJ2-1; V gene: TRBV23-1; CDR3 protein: CASSQSASGSDEQFF
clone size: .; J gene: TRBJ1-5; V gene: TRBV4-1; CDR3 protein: CASSQEEGTGQPQHF
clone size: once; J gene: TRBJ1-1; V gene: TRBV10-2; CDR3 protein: CASSEPLTREAFF
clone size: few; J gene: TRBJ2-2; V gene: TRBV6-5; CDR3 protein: CATTGGANTGELFF
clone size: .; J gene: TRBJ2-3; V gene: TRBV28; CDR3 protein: CASSLGFGTSGRVRTQYF
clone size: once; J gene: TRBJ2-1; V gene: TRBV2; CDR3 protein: CAESWEVWSEQFF
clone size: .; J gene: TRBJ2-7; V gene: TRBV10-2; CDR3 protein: CASSRQTSYEQYF
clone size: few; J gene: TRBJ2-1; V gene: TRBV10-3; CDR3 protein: CASSRTGGANNYEQFF
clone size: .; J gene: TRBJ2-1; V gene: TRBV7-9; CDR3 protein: CASSLPPDKEQFF
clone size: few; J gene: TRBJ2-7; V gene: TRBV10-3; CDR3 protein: CAIRGKGGYEQYF
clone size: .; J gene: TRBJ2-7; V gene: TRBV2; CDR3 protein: CASSEGPSWRYEQYF
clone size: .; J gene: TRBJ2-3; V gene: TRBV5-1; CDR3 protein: CASSEGASDTQYF
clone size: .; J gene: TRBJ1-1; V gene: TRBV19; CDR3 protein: CASRPDRAVAEAFF
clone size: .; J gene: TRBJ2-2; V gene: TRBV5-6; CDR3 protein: CASSYMTGELFF
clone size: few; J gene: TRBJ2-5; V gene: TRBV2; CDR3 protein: CASKDGGQWETQYF
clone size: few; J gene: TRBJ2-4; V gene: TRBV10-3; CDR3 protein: CAISESIVAKNIQYF
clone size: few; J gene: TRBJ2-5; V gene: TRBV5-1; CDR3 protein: CASSLLAGQETQYF
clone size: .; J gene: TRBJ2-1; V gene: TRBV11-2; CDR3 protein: CASSSHALAGGPNEQFF
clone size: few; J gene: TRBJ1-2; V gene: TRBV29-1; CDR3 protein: CSVEGQFGEPGNYGYTF